The clone carrying this T cell receptor (beta chain) was observed at least ten times. No antigen is known for it. This CDR3 has 15 residues. The V end was cut by 5 bases, the J end by 4 bases, with 17 bases between. These data come from a study of T cells in Graves' hyperthyroidism and ophthalmopathy. For Graves' hyperthyroidism to be stable, ophthalmopathy could not progress within 18 months. Newly diagnosed patients aged 18 to 65 had hyperthyroidism of under 2 months' duration. Diagnoses used clinical symptoms, serum thyroxine and TRAb, thyroid ultrasound and orbital computed tomography. Amplification yielded TCR beta CDR3 regions, with RNA transcripts as the source. The study used the HTBI primer set for a first-round RT-PCR of the TCR CDR3. TCRdb ran MiXCR on the multiplex PCR reads and lists one entry per CDR3 protein. The sample has under 700,000 distinct CDR3 sequences, approximately 15% seen once.

Findings and limits, study-wide: Classification by a 13 V-J model distinguished ophthalmopathy from stable hyperthyroidism.

The sequence was collected from a woman between 18 and 30 years old with Graves' hyperthyroidism. The chain employs TRBV12-3 or TRBV12-4 and TRBJ1-1; TRBD1 is a possible D gene (6 bases). The sequenced sample was blood. CDR3 residues: CASSPSTGPSTEAFF. Written as DNA, the CDR3 is TGTGCCAGCAGTCCCTCTACAGGGCCTTCCACTGAAGCTTTCTTT.